This note documents a single T cell receptor beta chain sequence. Its antigen remains unknown. Germline CDR1 SGHTA, CDR2 FQGNSA. With 2 bases clipped from V and 3 bases from J, the junction kept 4 bases outside the gene matches. CDR3 length: 16 amino acids. The entirety of the isolated RNA underwent reverse transcription, so expressed TCRB transcripts were sequenced. Sequencing of naive, central memory and regulatory T cell samples gave an average of around 3.8 million reads. The method was immunoSEQ multiplex PCR; TCRdb's version includes in-frame clones alone and lacks a portion of them. The sample lists roughly 24,000 clones, about 69% occurring once. Cells sorted by CD45RO/CCR7/CD25/CD127/CD95/CD27 comprised CD4+ naive, central memory, regulatory and stem cell-like memory cells. The source of the sample is a study of beta chain features in type 1 diabetes. Study findings and constraints: Within each of all four CD4+ subsets, Type 1 diabetes patients had TCRB CDR3s that were moderately but significantly shorter.

Sequencing was carried out using Tregs from blood. This clonotype was sampled from a young man with type 1 diabetes. This chain links TRBV7-2 with TRBJ1-4; TRBD1 matches 9 bases. The CDR3 region is CASSLPGQGPNEKLFF. The CDR3 DNA is TGTGCCAGCAGCTTACCGGGACAGGGACCTAATGAAAAACTGTTTTTT.